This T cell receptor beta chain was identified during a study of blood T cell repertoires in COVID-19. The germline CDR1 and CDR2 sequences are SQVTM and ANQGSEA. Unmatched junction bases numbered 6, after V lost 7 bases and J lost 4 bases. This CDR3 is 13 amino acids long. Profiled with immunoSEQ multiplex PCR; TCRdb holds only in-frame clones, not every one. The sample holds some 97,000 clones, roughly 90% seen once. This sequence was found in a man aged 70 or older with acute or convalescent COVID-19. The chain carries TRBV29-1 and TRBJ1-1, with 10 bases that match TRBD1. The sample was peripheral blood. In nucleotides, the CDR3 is TGCAGCGCCCACAGGACAGGGGGCACTGAAGCTTTCTTT. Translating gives CSAHRTGGTEAFF.